The next 25 T cell receptor beta chains were all read from a single sample in a study of blood T cell repertoires in COVID-19 (dated by TCRdb to 2019 to 2021). Library preparation used the immunoSEQ multiplex PCR assay. In TCRdb, the immuneACCESS table is reduced to in-frame sequences with V and J assigned. These tables do not hold every clone; where another copy was compared, an unresolved V gene accounts for under half, and the others remain unexplained. Counted in this sample were around 140,000 clones; around nine tenths of them appeared once. The ten largest clones take up less than 2% of the sample. Specimen: peripheral blood. These receptors were collected from a woman aged 45-60 years with acute or convalescent COVID-19.

CDR3 protein: CASSSGQGGLDTQYF. The CDR3 DNA reads as TGTGCCAGCAGCTCGGGACAGGGAGGTTTAGATACGCAGTATTTT. The chain combines TRBV7-9 with TRBJ2-3; 9 bases align to TRBD1. In germline, CDR1 is SEHNR, CDR2 FQNEAQ (reference sequence). The V segment lost 4 bases and the J segment 5 bases; nucleotides outside the gene matches: 7. This CDR3 has 15 amino acids.

The chain couples TRBV24-1 to TRBJ2-1, with TRBD1 as a possible D gene (6 bases). Per the germline V gene, CDR1 is KGHDR and CDR2 is SFDVKD. The CDR3 runs 13 residues. V lost 9 bases and J 5 bases, leaving 13 bases between the germline ends. CDR3 DNA: TGTGCCACCCAACAGGGTCGGGACAATGAGCAGTTCTTC. As protein: CATQQGRDNEQFF.

The chain is built from TRBV11-1 and TRBJ1-6; 7 nucleotides agree with TRBD1. CDR3 length: 16 amino acids. V trimming: 3 bases; J trimming: 6 bases; junction bases outside the gene matches: 8. The germline gives CDR1 SGHAT, CDR2 FQDESV (reference sequence). The CDR3 coding sequence is TGTGCCAGCAGCTTGGAGTCTGGGACAGCTAATTCACCCCTCCACTTT. Its protein is CASSLESGTANSPLHF.

The chain uses TRBV7-3 and TRBJ2-2, with D maybe TRBD2 (6 bases). CDR3 length equals 16 residues. Germline V gives CDR1 SGHTA, CDR2 FQGTGA. Deletions cut 5 bases from V and 0 bases from J, with 13 bases between. The CDR3 is CASSPQPGANTGELFF. CDR3 DNA sequence: TGTGCCAGCAGCCCCCAGCCGGGGGCGAACACCGGGGAGCTGTTTTTT.

V usage is TRBV5-1 and J usage is TRBJ2-7; 8 bases map to TRBD2. In germline, CDR1 is SGHRS, CDR2 YFSETQ. This CDR3 spans 16 amino acids. Unmatched junction bases numbered 5, after V lost 0 bases and J lost 0 bases. CDR3: CASSLASGSSSYEQYF. The DNA for the CDR3 is TGCGCCAGCAGCTTGGCTAGCGGGTCGAGCTCCTACGAGCAGTACTTC.

This sequence joins TRBV27 and TRBJ1-2; 7 nucleotides align to TRBD1. Trimming took 9 bases from V and 4 from J; bases not matched to a gene: 14. Germline V gene sequence: CDR1 MNHEY, CDR2 SMNVEV (reference sequence). The CDR3 spans 15 residues. The CDR3 nucleotides are TGTGCCAGTAGGGAGTCGACAGGGCGCGTCTATGGCTACACCTTC. It translates to CASRESTGRVYGYTF.

This sequence joins TRBV12-2 and TRBJ2-2; TRBD1 was called by the table and not checked on the DNA. TRBV12-2 is termed a pseudogene. This CDR3 is built from 15 residues. DNA of the CDR3: TGTGCAAGTCGCTTAGCGGGACAGGACACCGGGGAGCTGTTTTTT. Its protein product is CASRLAGQDTGELFF.

The V and J genes are TRBV7-2 and TRBJ2-3; 10 bases align to TRBD2. The J segment lost 4 bases and the V segment lost 4 bases, leaving 11 bases of the junction unmatched. The CDR3 loop spans 17 amino acids. Germline CDR1 and CDR2: SGHTA and FQGNSA. The CDR3 nucleotides read TGTGCCAGCAGCTCACTAGCGGGGAGAGCAGGGTCAGATACGCAGTATTTT. Translated, it gives CASSSLAGRAGSDTQYF.

The rearrangement joins TRBV19 to TRBJ1-2, with TRBD1 identical over 8 bases. The CDR3 has 13 residues. Looked up from germline, CDR1 is LNHDA and CDR2 is SQIVND (reference sequence). V was clipped by 3 bases and J by 6 bases; unmatched bases: 3. CDR3 DNA sequence: TGTGCCAGTAGTATGACAGGGGCGAATGGCTACACCTTC. It codes for CASSMTGANGYTF.

The rearrangement uses TRBV27 and TRBJ2-3; D uncertain. The CDR3 totals 15 residues. Germline lookup yields CDR1 MNHEY and CDR2 SMNVEV (reference sequence). V was trimmed by 8 bases and J by 1 base, leaving 16 bases between them. CDR3 residues: CASSQSTVRTDTQYF. In DNA form, the CDR3 reads TGTGCCAGCTCTCAGAGCACAGTTCGCACAGATACGCAGTATTTT.

The chain employs TRBV5-1 and TRBJ2-3, with D possibly matching TRBD2 (7 bases). The V gene lost 4 bases and the J gene lost 0 bases, with 18 bases spanning the gap. Germline CDR1 reads SGHRS; CDR2 reads YFSETQ. This CDR3 is 17 amino acids long. CDR3 in amino acids: CASSLGGVAASTDTQYF. In nucleotides, the CDR3 is TGCGCCAGCAGCCTAGGGGGGGTAGCGGCTAGCACAGATACGCAGTATTTT.

The chain carries TRBV5-4 and TRBJ2-5, with TRBD2 as a possible D gene (6 bases). Between the trimmed V and J ends, which lost 5 bases and 0 bases, there was a span of 17 bases. The CDR3 is made up of 16 amino acids. CDR1 is SGHNT and CDR2 is YYREEE in the germline V gene (reference sequence). The CDR3 region is CASSAPPAGNQETQYF. The CDR3 DNA reads TGTGCCAGCAGTGCCCCCCCGGCGGGGAACCAAGAGACCCAGTACTTC.

The chain is built from TRBV7-9 and TRBJ2-5; no reliable D call. This CDR3 has 15 amino acids. In germline, CDR1 is SEHNR, CDR2 FQNEAQ (reference sequence). Trimming removed 3 bases at V and 5 bases at J, with 16 bases between. The CDR3 DNA reads as TGTGCCAGCAGCTTTAGTCTCTCCCCCAAGGAGACCCAGTACTTC. It specifies CASSFSLSPKETQYF.

The genes are TRBV10-3 and TRBJ1-1, with 7 bases identical to TRBD1. Per germline, CDR1 ENHRY and CDR2 SYGVKD. The CDR3 has 14 residues. Germline trimming cut 0 bases from V and 9 bases from J; bases unmatched to any gene: 7. The CDR3 loop reads CAISESTGTVKAFF. CDR3 bases: TGTGCCATCAGTGAGTCGACAGGGACGGTGAAAGCTTTCTTT.

The chain links TRBV3-1 (or the pseudogene TRBV3-2) to TRBJ2-2; 9 nucleotides agree with TRBD1. The CDR3 spans 17 residues. Germline V gene data show CDR1 as LGHDT and CDR2 as YNNKEL (reference sequence). V trimming: 3 bases; J trimming: 7 bases; junction bases outside the gene matches: 12. This CDR3 reads CASSHYRQGDYIGELFF. CDR3 coding DNA: TGTGCCAGCAGCCACTACCGACAGGGGGATTATATCGGGGAGCTGTTTTTT.

The genes are TRBV7-8 and TRBJ1-1, with D tentatively TRBD1 (5 bases). V was trimmed by 1 base and J by 3 bases, leaving 9 bases between them. Germline lookup yields CDR1 SGHVS and CDR2 FQNEAQ. The CDR3 sequence is 14 residues long. The CDR3 sequence: CASSLVAGYTEAFF. CDR3 coding DNA: TGTGCCAGCAGCTTAGTGGCAGGGTACACTGAAGCTTTCTTT. Looking up the rest from reference TRBV7-8 and TRBJ1-1 gives the full variable domain: GAGVSQSPRYKVAKRGQDVALRCDPISGHVSLFWYQQALGQGPEFLTYFQNEAQLDKSGLPSDRFFAERPEGSVSTLKIQRTQQEDSAVYLCASSLVAGYTEAFFGQGTRLTVV.

The J gene is TRBJ1-2, the V gene TRBV25-1, with 7 bases matching TRBD1. After removal of 0 bases from V and 8 bases from J, the junction contained 15 bases not matched to a gene. The CDR3 spans 17 residues. Looked up from germline, CDR1 is MGHDK and CDR2 is SYGVNS. The CDR3 nucleotides read TGTGCCAGCAGTGAATATGGGGTGAAGACAGGGACCTTAGGCTACACCTTC. Protein product: CASSEYGVKTGTLGYTF.

The chain uses TRBV3-1 (or the pseudogene TRBV3-2) and TRBJ2-2; a weak D match, TRBD1 (6 bases). CDR3 length: 16 amino acids. Germline V gene lookup returns CDR1 LGHDT and CDR2 YNNKEL (reference sequence). Trimming took off 0 bases at V and 5 bases at J, with 13 bases between the two ends. For the CDR3, the DNA is TGTGCCAGCAGCCAAGAAATTGGCCAGGGGACCGGGGAGCTGTTTTTT. Protein product: CASSQEIGQGTGELFF.

V and J are TRBV10-2 and TRBJ2-2, with TRBD2 matching 8 bases. This CDR3 has 17 residues. With V trimmed by 5 bases and J by 0 bases, 8 bases remained unmatched. Germline assignment: CDR1 WSHSY and CDR2 SAAADI. The chain's CDR3 is CASSQAGGPANTGELFF. DNA of the CDR3: TGCGCCAGCAGTCAGGCGGGAGGCCCCGCGAACACCGGGGAGCTGTTTTTT.

J is TRBJ2-7 and V is TRBV5-1; TRBD2 might be the D (6 bases). The CDR3 totals 15 residues. Trimming took 0 bases from V and 7 from J, leaving 17 bases between them. Germline CDR1 SGHRS, CDR2 YFSETQ. The CDR3 sequence is CASSLVVNTGGEQYF. The CDR3 DNA reads TGCGCCAGCAGCTTGGTAGTCAACACTGGGGGGGAGCAGTACTTC.

The chain carries TRBV7-9 and TRBJ2-6; 7 positions match TRBD2. The CDR3 is made up of 17 amino acids. Germline trimming cut 4 bases from V and 0 bases from J; bases unmatched to any gene: 6. CDR1 SEHNR and CDR2 FQNEAQ come from the germline V gene (reference sequence). Written as DNA, the CDR3 is TGTGCCAGCAGCTCAACGGGACTAAGCTCTGGGGCCAACGTCCTGACTTTC. It yields the protein CASSSTGLSSGANVLTF.

J is TRBJ1-2 and V is TRBV7-4, with no clear D. The CDR3 totals 16 residues. The V gene's germline CDR1 is SGHVT and CDR2 SQSDAQ. V lost 3 bases, J lost 1 base, and 15 bases lay in between. The DNA of the CDR3 is TGTGCCAGCAGCTTTGACCATCGCGGGGATAACTATGGCTACACCTTC. This codes for CASSFDHRGDNYGYTF.

This clone was observed a single time. The chain joins TRBV6-6 to TRBJ1-1, with 10 positions matching TRBD1. J gave up 2 bases and V 5 bases, and 8 bases lay outside the gene matches. Germline CDR1 reads MNHNY; CDR2 reads SVGAGI (reference sequence). The CDR3 spans 16 residues. The CDR3 bases are TGTGCCAGCAGTCCCCGGGACAGGGGATTAAACACTGAAGCTTTCTTT. Translation: CASSPRDRGLNTEAFF.

This chain joins TRBV7-9 and TRBJ1-1; no reliable D call. This CDR3 region has 12 residues. CDR1 and CDR2 (germline): SEHNR, FQNEAQ (reference sequence). V lost 3 bases, J lost 5 bases, and 7 bases lay in between. The CDR3 DNA follows: TGTGCCAGCAGCTTCGCGGGAACTGAAGCTTTCTTT. Protein: CASSFAGTEAFF.

The V call is TRBV2, the J call TRBJ2-7, with TRBD2 matching 8 bases. The trim removed 5 bases at V and 4 bases at J, leaving 4 bases unmatched. The CDR3 loop spans 13 amino acids. Germline values: CDR1 SNHLY, CDR2 FYNNEI. CDR3 protein: CASSRAGAYEQYF. CDR3 in DNA: TGTGCCAGCAGTAGAGCGGGAGCGTACGAGCAGTACTTC.